This is a list of T cell receptor beta chains from one sample in a study of blood T cell repertoires in COVID-19. Using immunoSEQ multiplex PCR, the repertoire was profiled, and TCRdb retains in-frame clones only, with some absent. The sample has roughly 360,000 clones, over 75% seen once; the top ten hold 1% to 1.5%. The sequencing input was PBMCs or T cells enriched from blood (not recorded which). Every receptor here comes from a man aged 25-40 years who had recovered from COVID-19. CDR3s include the opening cysteine and the closing phenylalanine or tryptophan. D genes are given only for firm matches. Expanded clones are given a class, and other clones once, few, many or no size at all.

cdr3_nt | cdr3_aa | d_call | clone_size | j_call | v_call
TGTGCCAGCAGCTTTCCTGCTAGAGGAGAGACCCAGTACTTC | CASSFPARGETQYF | - | - | TRBJ2-5 | TRBV7-8
TGTGCCAGCAGCTTTTTCCCGGGACAGGCCTATGAGCAGTTCTTC | CASSFFPGQAYEQFF | TRBD1 | - | TRBJ2-1 | TRBV7-2
TGTGCCAGCAGTCAACTCAGGGGCGTGGGGGTCACAGATACGCAGTATTTT | CASSQLRGVGVTDTQYF | - | once | TRBJ2-3 | TRBV6-2/TRBV6-3
TGTGCCAGCAGTTACCGGGGACAGGGGGCGAAGAACGAGCAGTACTTC | CASSYRGQGAKNEQYF | TRBD1 | - | TRBJ2-7 | TRBV6-5
TGTGCCAGCAGCCCCGGAGGAGGCTCCTACGAGCAGTACTTC | CASSPGGGSYEQYF | - | once | TRBJ2-7 | TRBV7-3
TGTGCCAGTCGACAGGGGAACACTGAAGCTTTCTTT | CASRQGNTEAFF | TRBD1 | - | TRBJ1-1 | TRBV10-3
TGTGCCAGCTCACCTAACCCGCCAAGACTTGGAAACACCATATATTTT | CASSPNPPRLGNTIYF | - | - | TRBJ1-3 | TRBV18
TGTGCCAGTAGTACAATAGACAGAAATGAAAAACTGTTTTTT | CASSTIDRNEKLFF | - | - | TRBJ1-4 | TRBV19
TGTGCCAGCAGCTTAGGGGCCGTAGAGACCCAGTACTTC | CASSLGAVETQYF | - | - | TRBJ2-5 | TRBV7-2
TGTGCCAGCAGCCAAGCAGGGGTTAGAAACTATGGCTACACCTTC | CASSQAGVRNYGYTF | - | - | TRBJ1-2 | TRBV3-1/TRBV3-2
TGCGCCAGCAGCTTGGAAACTAGCGGGGGGCCAAAGTACAATGAGCAGTTCTTC | CASSLETSGGPKYNEQFF | TRBD2 | - | TRBJ2-1 | TRBV5-1
TGTGCCAGCAGCTCCCTCGGGATTACTATTGGGGCCAACGTCCTGACTTTC | CASSSLGITIGANVLTF | - | few | TRBJ2-6 | TRBV7-8
TGTGCCAGCAGGATAACAGAGTCTGGAAACACCATATATTTT | CASRITESGNTIYF | - | - | TRBJ1-3 | TRBV6-5
TGTGCCAGTAAAGAGGGTCCAGAGACCCAGTACTTC | CASKEGPETQYF | - | - | TRBJ2-5 | TRBV19
TGTGCCAGCAGCGACAGGGAGAGCTCCTATAATTCACCCCTCCACTTT | CASSDRESSYNSPLHF | TRBD1 | - | TRBJ1-6 | TRBV13
TGCAGTGCTTATAGTAAAGATACGCAGTATTTT | CSAYSKDTQYF | - | - | TRBJ2-3 | TRBV20-1
TGCGCCAGCAGCTCCCAACAGGGCTACTTCACCGGGGAGCTGTTTTTT | CASSSQQGYFTGELFF | - | - | TRBJ2-2 | TRBV4-3
TGTGCCAGCAGCCGAGGTTCAGGGGCGGACACCGGGGAGCTGTTTTTT | CASSRGSGADTGELFF | - | - | TRBJ2-2 | TRBV7-6
TGCGCCAGCAGCTTGGGCAGCGGGGGGCCGTACAATGAGCAGTTCTTC | CASSLGSGGPYNEQFF | TRBD2 | - | TRBJ2-1 | TRBV5-1
TGTGCCAGCAGCTTGGGCAGTCTAAAAGTTAGCAATCAGCCCCAGCATTTT | CASSLGSLKVSNQPQHF | - | - | TRBJ1-5 | TRBV7-9
TGTGCCAGCAGCCGGACAGGGGGCTTCTATAATTCACCCCTCCACTTT | CASSRTGGFYNSPLHF | TRBD1 | - | TRBJ1-6 | TRBV3-1/TRBV3-2
TGTGCCAGCAGCCTAAATTCGGGGGGGCCAAATGAGCAGTTCTTC | CASSLNSGGPNEQFF | TRBD2 | many | TRBJ2-1 | TRBV3-1/TRBV3-2
TGTGCCAGCAGTACGACAGGGAGCAATCAGCCCCAGCATTTT | CASSTTGSNQPQHF | TRBD1 | - | TRBJ1-5 | TRBV6-5
TGTGCCTGGACCCGGGGGGGGGCGGAGCAGTTCTTC | CAWTRGGAEQFF | TRBD2 | few | TRBJ2-1 | TRBV30
TGTGCCAGCAGGCCCGGGTATATGGACACTGAAGCTTTCTTT | CASRPGYMDTEAFF | - | - | TRBJ1-1 | TRBV6-5
TGTGCCAGCAGCTCTCGGGACAGGGGCCTGGACACTGAAGCTTTCTTT | CASSSRDRGLDTEAFF | TRBD1 | - | TRBJ1-1 | TRBV5-4
TGTGCCAGTAGTATAGGGACTAGCGGGGCCCTCGAGCAGTTCTTC | CASSIGTSGALEQFF | TRBD2 | - | TRBJ2-1 | TRBV19
TGTGCTGGTGGGCCGGGGAAGGGTTCACCCCTCCACTTT | CAGGPGKGSPLHF | - | - | TRBJ1-6 | TRBV12-5
TGTGCCAGCAGTGAATCTCTAGCGGGGGTTTACGAGCAGTACTTC | CASSESLAGVYEQYF | TRBD2 | - | TRBJ2-7 | TRBV25-1
TGTGCCAGCAGTGAAAACAGGGGGAACACTGAAGCTTTCTTT | CASSENRGNTEAFF | TRBD1 | - | TRBJ1-1 | TRBV2
TGTGCCAGTAGTTCGCAGGGAGGCCAGCCCCAGCATTTT | CASSSQGGQPQHF | - | few | TRBJ1-5 | TRBV19
TGCGCCAGCAGCTTGACCTATTCCTACGAGCAGTACTTC | CASSLTYSYEQYF | - | once | TRBJ2-7 | TRBV5-1
TGCGCCAGCAGCTTGGTTTCGGGTTACACCGGGGAGCTGTTTTTT | CASSLVSGYTGELFF | - | - | TRBJ2-2 | TRBV5-1
TGCAGCGTTACGTTCCAGACCTACGAGCAGTACTTC | CSVTFQTYEQYF | - | - | TRBJ2-7 | TRBV29-1
TGTGCCACCAGTGATTCCCTAGCGGGATACAATGAGCAGTTCTTC | CATSDSLAGYNEQFF | TRBD2 | - | TRBJ2-1 | TRBV24-1
TGTGCCAGCAGCCCTCGGGGGTTAGCCAAAAACATTCAGTACTTC | CASSPRGLAKNIQYF | - | - | TRBJ2-4 | TRBV2
TGTGCCAGTAGGGAGGGAAATCAGCCCCAGCATTTT | CASREGNQPQHF | - | - | TRBJ1-5 | TRBV19
TGTGCCAGTAGCGAAAGGGAAGGGGTTACTGAAGCTTTCTTT | CASSEREGVTEAFF | - | once | TRBJ1-1 | TRBV19
TGTGCCAGCAGCTTGGTTATAACCGGGGAGCTGTTTTTT | CASSLVITGELFF | - | - | TRBJ2-2 | TRBV5-4
TGTGCCAGCAGTTTGGCAGGCCATAGCAATCAGCCCCAGCATTTT | CASSLAGHSNQPQHF | - | - | TRBJ1-5 | TRBV28
TGTGCCAGCTCACCGACAGCAACTAATGAAAAACTGTTTTTT | CASSPTATNEKLFF | - | - | TRBJ1-4 | TRBV18